The 30 T cell receptor beta chains below come from one sample, sequenced in a study of naive and memory T cell subsets. A UMI-containing oligonucleotide was joined by 3' ligation to the TCR cDNA template. Ligated cDNA underwent four rounds of PCR with nested alpha and beta constant region primers and SP2. TCRdb redid the calling of the 5' RACE reads with MiXCR, one entry per CDR3 protein. The sample contains around 48,000 distinct CDR3 sequences, 4% to 5% of which appear only once. These receptors were collected from a female donor in good health.

As DNA, the CDR3 is TGCAGCGTTGAGGGGCAGGGATCTTTTCTCTACAATGAGCAGTTCTTC. Protein: CSVEGQGSFLYNEQFF. The chain carries TRBV29-1 and TRBJ2-1; D might be TRBD1 (5 bases). CDR3 size: 16 residues. V shed 3 bases and J shed 3 bases, with 18 bases lying between them. Germline lookup yields CDR1 SQVTM and CDR2 ANQGSEA.

Of note for this clonotype: It may be a read error: a sequence one base away is much more abundant. The rearrangement uses TRBV2 and TRBJ2-7; TRBD1 or TRBD2 may be the D gene (6 bases each). The length of the CDR3 is 12 residues. CDR1 is SNHLY and CDR2 is FYNNEI in the germline V gene. V lost 5 bases to trimming and J lost 4 bases, with 9 bases between them. The CDR3 bases are TGTGCCAGCAGTAAAGGGGGGTACGAGCAGTACTTC. This translates into CASSKGGYEQYF.

The rearrangement joins TRBV29-1 to TRBJ1-3, with TRBD1 matching 8 bases. J lost 4 bases, V lost 6 bases, and 5 bases had no gene match. The CDR3 has 13 residues. The V gene's germline CDR1 is SQVTM and CDR2 ANQGSEA. The CDR3 reads CSVWTGRGNTIYF. Written as DNA, the CDR3 is TGCAGCGTCTGGACAGGGCGCGGAAACACCATATATTTT.

This clonotype showed up many times. The chain employs TRBV7-2 and TRBJ2-3; D could derive from TRBD1 or TRBD2 (5 bases each). V was shortened by 5 bases and J by 3 bases, with 18 bases between the two germline ends. The CDR3 loop spans 16 amino acids. Germline values: CDR1 SGHTA, CDR2 FQGNSA. The CDR3 DNA sequence: TGTGCCAGCAGCCCTGGGACGAGGGCCGGAACAGATACGCAGTATTTT. Residues: CASSPGTRAGTDTQYF.

The chain uses TRBV29-1 and TRBJ2-1, with D possibly matching TRBD2 (6 bases). This CDR3 has 11 amino acids. Trimming shortened V by 7 bases and J by 8 bases, and 12 bases separated the two germline ends. Germline V gene sequence: CDR1 SQVTM, CDR2 ANQGSEA. In nucleotides, the CDR3 is TGCAGCGCCGGGAGTGGTTATGAGCAGTTCTTC. This gives the protein CSAGSGYEQFF.

This clonotype was seen repeatedly, ten times or more. Here the CDR3 DNA reads TGCAGTGCTAGAGTTCCCCCGGGACTAGCGGGAGAAGACGAGCAGTACTTC. Amino acid sequence: CSARVPPGLAGEDEQYF. The J gene is TRBJ2-7, the V gene TRBV20-1; 14 positions agree with TRBD2. CDR1 is DFQATT, CDR2 SNEGSKA, per germline (reference sequence). The CDR3 sequence is 17 residues long. Unmatched junction bases numbered 10, after V lost 1 base and J lost 5 bases.

This clonotype was found many times. This chain joins TRBV20-1 and TRBJ2-5; TRBD1 might be the D (6 bases). Per germline, CDR1 DFQATT and CDR2 SNEGSKA (reference sequence). The CDR3 is made up of 13 amino acids. V lost 2 bases and J 4 bases, leaving 11 bases between the germline ends. The DNA for the CDR3 is TGCAGTGCTAGACACCCAGGGGCAGAGACCCAGTACTTC. Translating it yields CSARHPGAETQYF.

This clonotype was seen a few times. This chain connects TRBV7-9 to TRBJ1-2; no clear D. Trimming removed 3 bases at V and 3 bases at J, with 2 bases between. This CDR3 has 11 residues. Germline V gene lookup returns CDR1 SEHNR and CDR2 FQNEAQ (reference sequence). The DNA for the CDR3 is TGTGCCAGCAGCTTGGACTATGGCTACACCTTC. Amino acids: CASSLDYGYTF.

This clonotype was counted ten times or more. The gene calls are TRBV7-6 and TRBJ2-5, with D perhaps TRBD2 (6 bases). The CDR3 runs 13 residues. Germline values: CDR1 SGHVS, CDR2 FNYEAQ. The V gene lost 4 bases and the J gene lost 5 bases, with 11 bases spanning the gap. Here the CDR3 DNA reads TGTGCCAGCAGCTCCACTAGCAGGGAGACCCAGTACTTC. Residues: CASSSTSRETQYF.

This clonotype was seen at least ten times. The V call is TRBV28, the J call TRBJ2-3; TRBD2 agrees at 7 bases. The CDR3 length is 15 residues. The germline V gene encodes CDR1 MDHEN and CDR2 SYDVKM. V was pared by 5 bases and J by 5 bases, with 10 bases of the junction left unmatched. CDR3 protein: CASSLLGGRRDTQYF. CDR3 bases: TGTGCCAGCAGTCTCCTTGGCGGGAGAAGAGATACGCAGTATTTT.

This clonotype was observed at least ten times. This sequence joins TRBV5-4 and TRBJ1-1, with D possibly matching TRBD1 (5 bases). V shed 4 bases and J shed 1 base, with 11 bases lying between them. This CDR3 is built from 14 residues. Germline CDR1 is SGHNT and CDR2 is YYREEE (reference sequence). CDR3 loop: CASSTKTGNTEAFF. The CDR3 nucleotides are TGTGCCAGCAGCACAAAAACAGGGAACACTGAAGCTTTCTTT.

This clonotype was recorded at least ten times. The chain couples TRBV19 to TRBJ2-1; TRBD2 agrees at 12 bases. V gave up 4 bases and J gave up 9 bases; unmatched junction bases: 7. The CDR3 is 15 amino acids. From germline, CDR1 is LNHDA and CDR2 SQIVND (reference sequence). The CDR3 nucleotides are TGTGCCAGTAGTAAACTAGCGGGAGGTAATGGTGAGCAGTTCTTC. Its translation is CASSKLAGGNGEQFF.

This clonotype was detected ten times or more. The V and J genes are TRBV25-1 and TRBJ2-1, with D maybe TRBD1 (6 bases). The CDR3 runs 16 residues. The V end lost 8 bases, the J end lost 0 bases, and 17 bases lay between the germline ends. The germline V gene has CDR1 MGHDK and CDR2 SYGVNS. In DNA, the CDR3 is TGTGCCAGCGCCATGGGGGCTTATGGCTCCTACAATGAGCAGTTCTTC. Translated, it gives CASAMGAYGSYNEQFF.

This clonotype was counted ten times or more. An end of the junction does not agree with germline; a read error may underlie this. The chain links TRBV27 to TRBJ2-7, with D possibly matching TRBD1 (5 bases). The germline V gene encodes CDR1 MNHEY and CDR2 SMNVEV (reference sequence). The CDR3 has 14 amino acids. CDR3 nucleotides: TGTGCCAGCAGTCCCCAGACTCGGACACAGATCACTGTTTTC. Its protein is CASSPQTRTQITVF.

This clonotype was counted at least ten times. The CDR3 sequence is CASSLSLAQETQYF. CDR3 DNA: TGCGCCAGCAGCCTATCCCTAGCGCAAGAGACCCAGTACTTC. The chain employs TRBV5-1 and TRBJ2-5; the D gene is possibly TRBD2 (6 bases). V gave up 4 bases and J gave up 2 bases, with 12 bases separating them. Germline loops: CDR1 SGHRS, CDR2 YFSETQ. CDR3 size: 14 residues. The full variable domain, with the rest looked up from reference TRBV5-1 and TRBJ2-5, is KAGVTQTPRYLIKTRGQQVTLSCSPISGHRSVSWYQQTPGQGLQFLFEYFSETQRNKGNFPGRFSGRQFSNSRSEMNVSTLELGDSALYLCASSLSLAQETQYFGPGTRLLVL.

The table lists this clonotype with many counts. This chain connects TRBV29-1 to TRBJ1-1, with 7 bases that match TRBD1. The CDR3 runs 12 residues. V was clipped by 1 base and J by 12 bases; unmatched bases: 8. The V gene's germline CDR1 is SQVTM and CDR2 ANQGSEA. The CDR3 bases are TGCAGCGTTGAAGCCGCAGGGGGAGGTTCTTTCTTT. Protein product: CSVEAAGGGSFF.

This clonotype was detected only a few times. V gene TRBV9 combines with J gene TRBJ2-3, with a weak D call TRBD2 (7 bases). The CDR3 covers 15 residues. V gave up 2 bases and J gave up 5 bases, with 15 bases separating them. The germline V gene has CDR1 SGDLS and CDR2 YYNGEE. CDR3 nucleotides: TGTGCCAGCAGCGTCGGTGGGAGGGGGATAGATACGCAGTATTTT. Protein sequence: CASSVGGRGIDTQYF.

This clonotype was counted ten times or more. V usage is TRBV28 and J usage is TRBJ2-7; D may correspond to TRBD1 or TRBD2 (5 bases each). With 3 bases removed from V and 2 bases from J, the gap between germline ends came to 11 bases. Germline assignment: CDR1 MDHEN and CDR2 SYDVKM. The CDR3 contains 14 residues. Written as DNA, the CDR3 is TGTGCCAGCAGTTTTTCGGGACCTCCCTACGAGCAGTACTTC. This gives the protein CASSFSGPPYEQYF.

This clonotype was observed at least ten times. The chain is built from TRBV7-9 and TRBJ2-7; perhaps TRBD2 as D (5 bases). Trimming shortened V by 5 bases and J by 2 bases, and 10 bases separated the two germline ends. The length of the CDR3 is 13 residues. Germline V gene lookup returns CDR1 SEHNR and CDR2 FQNEAQ (reference sequence). This CDR3 reads CASSTSPAYEQYF. CDR3 nucleotides: TGTGCCAGCAGCACTAGTCCCGCCTACGAGCAGTACTTC. The variable domain in full, with the rest retrieved from reference TRBV7-9 and TRBJ2-7, is DTGVSQNPRHKITKRGQNVTFRCDPISEHNRLYWYRQTLGQGPEFLTYFQNEAQLEKSRLLSDRFSAERPKGSFSTLEIQRTEQGDSAMYLCASSTSPAYEQYFGPGTRLTVT.

This clonotype appeared many times. V usage is TRBV6-1 and J usage is TRBJ2-1; D gene unclear. CDR3 length: 13 residues. Trimming left V 8 bases short and J 6 bases short, with 14 bases between. The germline CDR1 and CDR2 sequences are MNHNS and SASEGT. The CDR3 protein is CASSLWRSNEQFF. The CDR3 region has the DNA TGTGCCAGCTCCCTCTGGCGGTCCAATGAGCAGTTCTTC.

This clonotype occurred many times. CDR3 residues: CASRSNRDTIIQYF. DNA of the CDR3: TGTGCCAGCAGATCGAACCGGGACACCATAATTCAGTACTTC. The gene calls are TRBV6-5 and TRBJ2-4; D might be TRBD1 (6 bases). The germline V gene has CDR1 MNHEY and CDR2 SVGAGI. Trimming left V 6 bases short and J 10 bases short, with 19 bases between. The CDR3 runs 14 residues.

At least ten counts were recorded for this clonotype. The chain is built from TRBV11-2 and TRBJ1-1, with D tentatively TRBD1 (6 bases). Germline V lookup: CDR1 SGHAT, CDR2 FQNNGV. The CDR3 is 14 residues long. Between the trimmed V and J ends, which lost 7 bases and 1 base, there was a span of 13 bases. This CDR3 is CASTENRENTEAFF. The CDR3 bases are TGTGCCAGCACCGAGAACAGGGAGAACACTGAAGCTTTCTTT.

This clonotype has more than one count but fewer than ten. The chain carries TRBV14 and TRBJ1-4; D is uncertain. The CDR3 has 14 residues. V lost 2 bases, J lost 8 bases, and 12 bases lay in between. CDR1 and CDR2 from the germline V gene are SGHDN and FVKESK. The DNA for the CDR3 is TGTGCCAGCAGCCAATATGGGAGTGGCGAAAAACTGTTTTTT. It codes for CASSQYGSGEKLFF. Full variable domain (remainder filled in from reference TRBV14 and TRBJ1-4): EAGVTQFPSHSVIEKGQTVTLRCDPISGHDNLYWYRRVMGKEIKFLLHFVKESKQDESGMPNNRFLAERTGGTYSTLKVQPAELEDSGVYFCASSQYGSGEKLFFGSGTQLSVL.

There are many counts of this clonotype. The chain uses TRBV7-2 and TRBJ2-1; TRBD2 agrees at 11 bases. The CDR3 totals 15 residues. The V and J ends lost 3 bases and 9 bases, in that order; junction bases with no gene match: 7. CDR1 is SGHTA and CDR2 is FQGNSA in the germline V gene. CDR3 sequence: CASSFYSGRAPEQFF. The CDR3 DNA reads TGTGCCAGCAGCTTCTATAGCGGGAGGGCCCCTGAGCAGTTCTTC.

This clonotype was seen a handful of times. CDR3 residues: CASVNRIYGYTF. The CDR3 nucleotides read TGTGCCAGTGTCAACCGAATCTATGGCTACACCTTC. The V gene is TRBV9, the J gene TRBJ1-2; D is ambiguous. From germline, CDR1 is SGDLS and CDR2 YYNGEE. The length of the CDR3 is 12 residues. Trimming took 8 bases from V and 4 from J, leaving 12 bases between them. Together with reference TRBV9 and TRBJ1-2, the CDR3 gives the full variable domain: DSGVTQTPKHLITATGQRVTLRCSPRSGDLSVYWYQQSLDQGLQFLIQYYNGEERAKGNILERFSAQQFPDLHSELNLSSLELGDSALYFCASVNRIYGYTFGSGTRLTVV.

This clonotype was seen a few times. The rearrangement joins TRBV7-2 to TRBJ2-6; a possible D gene is TRBD1 (5 bases). The CDR3 has 18 amino acids. Germline V gives CDR1 SGHTA, CDR2 FQGNSA. Trimming removed 2 bases at V and 0 bases at J, with 14 bases between. CDR3 DNA sequence: TGTGCCAGCAGCTTACTTCGCAGGGCGAGCTCTGGGGCCAACGTCCTGACTTTC. As protein: CASSLLRRASSGANVLTF.

This clonotype occurred many times. V is TRBV29-1 and J is TRBJ2-7, with D perhaps TRBD2 (6 bases). The V and J ends lost 3 bases and 4 bases respectively, with 13 bases between them. The CDR3 contains 13 residues. Germline V gene data show CDR1 as SQVTM and CDR2 as ANQGSEA. The CDR3 loop is CSVERQGGYEQYF. CDR3 nucleotide sequence: TGCAGCGTTGAGCGCCAGGGAGGATACGAGCAGTACTTC.

This clonotype came up many times. CDR3: CASSLGQGREQYF. The CDR3 DNA is TGTGCCAGCAGCTTAGGCCAGGGGCGGGAGCAGTACTTC. The chain uses TRBV11-2 and TRBJ2-7; TRBD1 might be the D (6 bases). The length of the CDR3 is 13 residues. The V end was cut by 1 base, the J end by 7 bases, with 11 bases between. Looked up from germline, CDR1 is SGHAT and CDR2 is FQNNGV.

Concerning this clonotype: At one of its ends the junction is not consistent with the germline gene, which may arise from a read error. The chain joins TRBV6-5 to TRBJ1-2; a possible D gene is TRBD1 (6 bases). This CDR3 spans 14 amino acids. Per the germline V gene, CDR1 is MNHEY and CDR2 is SVGAGI. CDR3: CASSYSKGVDGDTF. Here the CDR3 DNA reads TGTGCCAGCAGTTACTCGAAGGGGGTAGATGGCGACACCTTC.

This clonotype appeared many times. The J gene is TRBJ2-1, the V gene TRBV5-1; 15 nucleotides agree with TRBD2. The germline V gene has CDR1 SGHRS and CDR2 YFSETQ. Trimming took 0 bases from V and 1 from J; bases not matched to a gene: 2. This CDR3 has 18 residues. CDR3 in amino acids: CASSLGGLAGGSYNEQFF. In DNA, the CDR3 is TGCGCCAGCAGCTTGGGGGGACTAGCGGGAGGTTCCTACAATGAGCAGTTCTTC.